One sample yielded the 19 T cell receptor beta chains listed below, sequenced in a study of spatial heterogeneity in lung cancer. TCRdb itself ran the 5' RACE reads through MiXCR, one entry per CDR3 protein. This table has roughly 39,000 distinct CDR3 sequences, approximately 6.2% appearing once. Regarding time point: sample taken at primary tumor resection. Here the sequenced sample was PBMCs, taken at surgery. The receptors originated from a female donor with early-stage non-small cell lung cancer.

This clonotype occurred many times. This rearrangement joins TRBV11-2 to TRBJ1-1, with TRBD1 identical over 8 bases. V lost 1 base to trimming and J lost 2 bases; unmatched junction nucleotides: 3. The germline CDR1 and CDR2 sequences are SGHAT and FQNNGV. The CDR3 spans 15 residues. CDR3 coding DNA: TGTGCCAGCAGCTTAGGGGACAGGTTCAACACTGAAGCTTTCTTT. Translated: CASSLGDRFNTEAFF.

This clonotype appeared many times. This rearrangement joins TRBV19 to TRBJ2-5; possible D gene TRBD1, 6 bases. The CDR3 runs 13 residues. Germline V gives CDR1 LNHDA, CDR2 SQIVND (reference sequence). Trimming removed 7 bases from V and 1 base from J, with 10 bases in between. CDR3 sequence: CASKLDSQETQYF. CDR3 nucleotide sequence: TGTGCCAGTAAGCTGGACAGCCAAGAGACCCAGTACTTC. Combining the CDR3 with reference TRBV19 and TRBJ2-5 gives the whole variable domain DGGITQSPKYLFRKEGQNVTLSCEQNLNHDAMYWYRQDPGQGLRLIYYSQIVNDFQKGDIAEGYSVSREKKESFPLTVTSAQKNPTAFYLCASKLDSQETQYFGPGTRLLVL.

There are a few counts of this clonotype. The V and J genes are TRBV10-3 and TRBJ2-7; either TRBD1 or TRBD2 may supply D (5 bases each). Trimming cost V 9 bases and J 4 bases, with 19 bases left between them. Looked up from germline, CDR1 is ENHRY and CDR2 is SYGVKD. The CDR3 has 14 amino acids. Written as DNA, the CDR3 is TGTGCCATTTCTTCCGGGACGGGGCTATACGAGCAGTACTTC. This codes for CAISSGTGLYEQYF.

This clonotype was observed a few times. V usage is TRBV7-9 and J usage is TRBJ2-7; D gene uncertain. V was clipped by 1 base and J by 0 bases, with 7 bases between them. The germline gives CDR1 SEHNR, CDR2 FQNEAQ (reference sequence). There are 14 residues in the CDR3. This CDR3 is CASSLGQTSYEQYF. The CDR3 coding sequence is TGTGCCAGCAGCTTAGGGCAAACCTCCTACGAGCAGTACTTC.

This clonotype was seen a few times. This chain connects TRBV20-1 to TRBJ2-6; unclear D gene. With 6 bases removed from V and 1 base from J, the gap between germline ends came to 7 bases. CDR1 and CDR2 from the germline V gene are DFQATT and SNEGSKA (reference sequence). CDR3 length: 13 amino acids. The CDR3 here is CSASRSGANVLTF. Here the CDR3 DNA reads TGCAGTGCCTCCAGGTCTGGGGCCAACGTCCTGACTTTC.

This clonotype turned up a few times. The genes are TRBV6-1 and TRBJ2-1, with a weak D call TRBD2 (5 bases). The CDR3 runs 14 residues. From germline, CDR1 is MNHNS and CDR2 SASEGT. Trimming shortened V by 7 bases and J by 0 bases, and 10 bases separated the two germline ends. The DNA for the CDR3 is TGTGCCAGCAATCGGGGTATCTCCTACAATGAGCAGTTCTTC. Residues: CASNRGISYNEQFF.

This clonotype was seen only a few times. The CDR3: CASSSVGANYGYTF. CDR3 DNA: TGTGCCAGCAGCTCTGTCGGGGCTAACTATGGCTACACCTTC. The V call is TRBV7-9, the J call TRBJ1-2; D is unresolved. The CDR3 extends over 14 amino acids. Germline V gives CDR1 SEHNR, CDR2 FQNEAQ (reference sequence). V was cut by 4 bases and J by 0 bases, with 9 bases left in between.

This clonotype was counted between two and nine times. The chain couples TRBV2 to TRBJ1-3; D is unresolved. Trimming pared 5 bases from V and 10 bases from J, leaving 18 bases between. The CDR3 totals 14 residues. Germline lookup yields CDR1 SNHLY and CDR2 FYNNEI. CDR3 nucleotides: TGTGCCAGCAGTACCGTAGTCCGCGGGTGGACCATATATTTT. This translates into CASSTVVRGWTIYF.

This clonotype came up many times. The rearrangement links TRBV6-5 to TRBJ1-4, with 10 bases lining up with TRBD1. Germline trimming cut 0 bases from V and 7 bases from J; bases unmatched to any gene: 2. The CDR3 is 15 amino acids. From germline, CDR1 is MNHEY and CDR2 SVGAGI. In nucleotides, the CDR3 is TGTGCCAGCAGTTACTCGGGGACAGGGGTTGAAAAACTGTTTTTT. Its protein is CASSYSGTGVEKLFF.

This clonotype has ten or more counts. The V gene is TRBV2, the J gene TRBJ2-5, with D unclear. The V end was cut by 4 bases, the J end by 5 bases, with 8 bases between. This CDR3 is 12 amino acids long. The germline gives CDR1 SNHLY, CDR2 FYNNEI. CDR3 loop: CASSADTETQYF. In DNA, the CDR3 is TGTGCCAGCAGTGCTGATACGGAGACCCAGTACTTC. Combining the CDR3 with reference TRBV2 and TRBJ2-5 gives the whole variable domain EPEVTQTPSHQVTQMGQEVILRCVPISNHLYFYWYRQILGQKVEFLVSFYNNEISEKSEIFDDQFSVERPDGSNFTLKIRSTKLEDSAMYFCASSADTETQYFGPGTRLLVL.

This chain joins TRBV6-2 or TRBV6-3 and TRBJ1-4, with TRBD1 identical over 9 bases. The CDR3 runs 16 residues. Germline V CDR1 and CDR2: MNHEY, SVGEGT. V lost 6 bases to trimming and J lost 4 bases; unmatched junction nucleotides: 9. The CDR3 protein is CASRRQGGRRNEKLFF. In DNA, the CDR3 is TGTGCCAGCAGACGACAGGGGGGCCGGCGTAATGAAAAACTGTTTTTT.

At least ten counts were recorded for this clonotype. The gene calls are TRBV20-1 and TRBJ2-1; perhaps D is TRBD1 or TRBD2 (6 bases each). The CDR3 loop spans 13 amino acids. V was pared by 4 bases and J by 2 bases, with 9 bases between. The germline gives CDR1 DFQATT, CDR2 SNEGSKA (reference sequence). The CDR3 loop reads CSAKGGPYNEQFF. As DNA, the CDR3 is TGCAGTGCTAAGGGGGGACCCTACAATGAGCAGTTCTTC.

The chain carries TRBV4-1 and TRBJ2-4, with D unclear. The CDR3 consists of 15 residues. The germline V gene encodes CDR1 MGHRA and CDR2 YSYEKL. Trimming cost V 1 base and J 0 bases, with 7 bases left between them. The CDR3 spells CASSQVPLAKNIQYF. For the CDR3, the DNA is TGCGCCAGCAGCCAAGTACCCCTAGCCAAAAACATTCAGTACTTC.

This clonotype turned up a few times. V is TRBV6-5 and J is TRBJ2-7; D gene unclear. The CDR3 has 13 residues. Trimming took 3 bases from V and 0 from J, leaving 6 bases between them. CDR1 and CDR2 from the germline V gene are MNHEY and SVGAGI. CDR3 loop: CASSYRSSYEQYF. The CDR3 region has the DNA TGTGCCAGCAGTTATAGGAGCTCCTACGAGCAGTACTTC.

This clonotype has ten or more counts. This chain joins TRBV10-3 and TRBJ1-1; weak D call: TRBD1 (6 bases). This CDR3 comprises 14 residues. The germline V gene has CDR1 ENHRY and CDR2 SYGVKD. V was shortened by 3 bases and J by 1 base, with 9 bases between the two germline ends. CDR3 nucleotides: TGTGCCATCAGTGAAGACAGGACGAACACTGAAGCTTTCTTT. It encodes CAISEDRTNTEAFF.

This clonotype was seen a handful of times. V and J are TRBV28 and TRBJ1-1; the D gene is possibly TRBD1 (5 bases). CDR1 and CDR2 from the germline V gene are MDHEN and SYDVKM. CDR3 length: 14 residues. V shed 7 bases and J shed 3 bases, with 15 bases lying between them. CDR3 residues: CASIERFRDTEAFF. CDR3 nucleotide sequence: TGTGCCAGCATTGAAAGGTTCAGGGACACTGAAGCTTTCTTT.

The table lists this clonotype with many counts. This chain uses TRBV12-3 or TRBV12-4 with TRBJ2-5; 11 bases match TRBD1. CDR3 length: 14 residues. V shed 3 bases and J 5 bases; nucleotides not matched to a gene: 2. The CDR3 DNA sequence: TGTGCCAGCAGTTTTTGGGACAGGGGGGAGACCCAGTACTTC. This gives the protein CASSFWDRGETQYF.

The table lists this clonotype with many counts. This chain links TRBV5-1 with TRBJ2-7; 8 bases map to TRBD2. The junction had 7 bases not matched to a gene; V was cut back by 4 bases and J by 1 base. Germline V gene data show CDR1 as SGHRS and CDR2 as YFSETQ. CDR3 length: 15 residues. This CDR3 is CASSLSGGSSYEQYF. The CDR3 nucleotides are TGCGCCAGCAGCCTGAGCGGGGGTTCGTCCTACGAGCAGTACTTC.

Concerning this clonotype: This may stem from a read error, because a much larger clone lies one nucleotide away. The chain is built from TRBV6-2 or TRBV6-3 and TRBJ1-2; 7 nucleotides agree with TRBD1. The CDR3 spans 15 residues. V trimming: 2 bases; J trimming: 6 bases; junction bases outside the gene matches: 9. The germline V gene has CDR1 MNHEY and CDR2 SVGEGT. In DNA form, the CDR3 reads TGTGCCAGCAGTTACGGCCGGGGACAGAAACATGGCTACACCTTC. Translation: CASSYGRGQKHGYTF.